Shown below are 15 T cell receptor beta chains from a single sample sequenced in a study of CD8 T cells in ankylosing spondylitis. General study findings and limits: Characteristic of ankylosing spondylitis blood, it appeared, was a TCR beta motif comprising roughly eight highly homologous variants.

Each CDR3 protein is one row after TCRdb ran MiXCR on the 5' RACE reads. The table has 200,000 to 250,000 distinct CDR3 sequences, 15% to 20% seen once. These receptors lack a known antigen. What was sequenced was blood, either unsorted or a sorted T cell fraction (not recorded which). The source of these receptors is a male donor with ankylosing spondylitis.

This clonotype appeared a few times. CDR3 DNA sequence: TGCGCCAGCAGCCAAGACGGGGGGGCAATGAACACTGAAGCTTTCTTT. It codes for CASSQDGGAMNTEAFF. The chain recombines TRBV4-1 with TRBJ1-1; D possibly corresponds to TRBD1 (6 bases). The V end lost 0 bases, the J end lost 0 bases, and 11 bases lay between the germline ends. CDR1 is MGHRA, CDR2 YSYEKL, per germline. The CDR3 contains 16 residues.

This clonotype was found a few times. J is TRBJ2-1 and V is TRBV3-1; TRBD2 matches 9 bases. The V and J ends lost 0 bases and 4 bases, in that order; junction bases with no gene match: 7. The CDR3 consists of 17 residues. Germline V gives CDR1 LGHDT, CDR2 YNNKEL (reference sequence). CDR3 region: CASSQEGSGGLYNEQFF. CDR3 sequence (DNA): TGTGCCAGCAGCCAAGAAGGTAGCGGGGGACTTTACAATGAGCAGTTCTTC.

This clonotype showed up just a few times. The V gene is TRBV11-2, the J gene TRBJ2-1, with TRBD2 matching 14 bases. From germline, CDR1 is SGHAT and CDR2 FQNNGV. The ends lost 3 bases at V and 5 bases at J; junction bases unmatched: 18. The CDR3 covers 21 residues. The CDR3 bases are TGTGCCAGCAGCTTCCCCCCTGTAGGGCAGCCGGGACTAGCGGGAGACAATGAGCAGTTCTTC. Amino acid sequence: CASSFPPVGQPGLAGDNEQFF. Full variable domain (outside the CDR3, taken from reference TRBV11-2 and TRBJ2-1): EAGVAQSPRYKIIEKRQSVAFWCNPISGHATLYWYQQILGQGPKLLIQFQNNGVVDDSQLPKDRFSAERLKGVDSTLKIQPAKLEDSAVYLCASSFPPVGQPGLAGDNEQFFGPGTRLTVL.

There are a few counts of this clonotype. CDR3 residues: CASSSSGGRKYNEQFF. The CDR3 region has the DNA TGTGCCAGCAGCTCTTCCGGCGGGAGGAAGTACAATGAGCAGTTCTTC. The chain joins TRBV7-9 to TRBJ2-1; 8 positions agree with TRBD2. Trimming cost V 4 bases and J 4 bases; bases outside gene matches: 9. The CDR3 extends over 16 amino acids. Germline values: CDR1 SEHNR, CDR2 FQNEAQ (reference sequence).

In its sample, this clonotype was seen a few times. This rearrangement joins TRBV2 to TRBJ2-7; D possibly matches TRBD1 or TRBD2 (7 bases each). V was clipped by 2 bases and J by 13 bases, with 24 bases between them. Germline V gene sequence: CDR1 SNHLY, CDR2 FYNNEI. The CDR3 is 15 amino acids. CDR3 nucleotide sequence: TGTGCCAGCAGTGAACTTTCGGGGGGTCTCGGACAGGCCTACTTC. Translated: CASSELSGGLGQAYF. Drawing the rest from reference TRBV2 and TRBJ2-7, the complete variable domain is EPEVTQTPSHQVTQMGQEVILRCVPISNHLYFYWYRQILGQKVEFLVSFYNNEISEKSEIFDDQFSVERPDGSNFTLKIRSTKLEDSAMYFCASSELSGGLGQAYFGPGTRLTVT.

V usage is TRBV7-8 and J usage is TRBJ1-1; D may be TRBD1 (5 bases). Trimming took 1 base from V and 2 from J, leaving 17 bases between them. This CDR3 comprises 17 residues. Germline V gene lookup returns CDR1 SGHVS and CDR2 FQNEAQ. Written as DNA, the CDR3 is TGTGCCAGCAGCTTAGTATTGGGGTTGGGGCTTAACACTGAAGCTTTCTTT. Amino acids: CASSLVLGLGLNTEAFF.

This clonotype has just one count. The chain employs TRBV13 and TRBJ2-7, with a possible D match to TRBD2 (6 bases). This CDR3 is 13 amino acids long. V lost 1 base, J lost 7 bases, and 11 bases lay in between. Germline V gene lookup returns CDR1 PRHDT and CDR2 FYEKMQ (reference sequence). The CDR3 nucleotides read TGTGCCAGCAGCTTAGACGGGGGAGGAGAGCAGTACTTC. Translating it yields CASSLDGGGEQYF.

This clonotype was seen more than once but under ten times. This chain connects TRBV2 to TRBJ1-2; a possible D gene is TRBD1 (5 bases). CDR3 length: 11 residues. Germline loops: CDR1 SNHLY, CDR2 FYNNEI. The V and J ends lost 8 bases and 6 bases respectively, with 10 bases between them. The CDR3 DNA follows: TGTGCCAGCCCCCAGGGACATGGCTACACCTTC. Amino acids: CASPQGHGYTF.

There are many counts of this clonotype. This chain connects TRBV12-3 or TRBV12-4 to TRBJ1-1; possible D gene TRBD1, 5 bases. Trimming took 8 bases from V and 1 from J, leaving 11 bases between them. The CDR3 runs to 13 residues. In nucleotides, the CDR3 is TGTGCCAGCTGGGGGATGGGGAACACTGAAGCTTTCTTT. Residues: CASWGMGNTEAFF.

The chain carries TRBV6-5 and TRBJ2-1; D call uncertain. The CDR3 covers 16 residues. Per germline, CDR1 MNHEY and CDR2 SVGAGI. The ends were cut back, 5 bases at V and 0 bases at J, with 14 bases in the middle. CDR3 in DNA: TGTGCCAGCAGTGACTTCGAGAGGAGCTCCTACAATGAGCAGTTCTTC. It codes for CASSDFERSSYNEQFF.

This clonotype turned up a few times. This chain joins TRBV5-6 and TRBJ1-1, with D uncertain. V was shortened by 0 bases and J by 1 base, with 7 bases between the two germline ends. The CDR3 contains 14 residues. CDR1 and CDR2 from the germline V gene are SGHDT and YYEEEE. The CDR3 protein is CASSLVWENTEAFF. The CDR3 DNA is TGTGCCAGCAGCTTGGTCTGGGAGAACACTGAAGCTTTCTTT.

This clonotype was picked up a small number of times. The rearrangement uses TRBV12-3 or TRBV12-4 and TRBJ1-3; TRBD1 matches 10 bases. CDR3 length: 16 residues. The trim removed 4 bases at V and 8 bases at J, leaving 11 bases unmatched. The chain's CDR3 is CASSSRDRGNWDTIYF. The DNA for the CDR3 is TGTGCCAGCAGTTCACGGGACAGGGGTAATTGGGACACCATATATTTT.

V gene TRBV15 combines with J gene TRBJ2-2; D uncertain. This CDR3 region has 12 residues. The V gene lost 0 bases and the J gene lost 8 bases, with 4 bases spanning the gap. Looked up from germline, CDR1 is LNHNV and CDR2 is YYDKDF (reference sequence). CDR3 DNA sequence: TGTGCCACCAGCAGAGATGCTGGGGAGCTGTTTTTT. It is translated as CATSRDAGELFF.

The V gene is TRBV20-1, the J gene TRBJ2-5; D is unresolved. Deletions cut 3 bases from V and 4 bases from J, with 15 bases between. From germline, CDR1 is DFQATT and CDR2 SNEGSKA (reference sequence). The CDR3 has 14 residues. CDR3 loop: CSASPAFLGETQYF. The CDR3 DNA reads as TGCAGTGCTAGCCCGGCCTTTCTAGGAGAGACCCAGTACTTC.

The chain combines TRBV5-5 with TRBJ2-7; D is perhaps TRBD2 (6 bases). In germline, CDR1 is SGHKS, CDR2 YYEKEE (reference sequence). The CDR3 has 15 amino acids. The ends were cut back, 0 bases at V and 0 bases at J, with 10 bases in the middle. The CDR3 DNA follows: TGTGCCAGCAGCTTGGTAGCGGCGGCCTCCTACGAGCAGTACTTC. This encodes CASSLVAAASYEQYF. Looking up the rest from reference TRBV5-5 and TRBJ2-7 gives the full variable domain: DAGVTQSPTHLIKTRGQQVTLRCSPISGHKSVSWYQQVLGQGPQFIFQYYEKEERGRGNFPDRFSARQFPNYSSELNVNALLLGDSALYLCASSLVAAASYEQYFGPGTRLTVT.